Below, 9 T cell receptor beta chains from the same sample are listed, as sequenced in a study of response to subunit inactivated influenza vaccine. MiXCR was run by TCRdb on the RT-PCR reads, yielding one entry per CDR3 protein. Of more than 600,000 distinct CDR3 sequences listed, roughly 18% are singletons. Sequenced material: PBMCs from blood, taken roughly 5 days after vaccination. These receptors originate from a man aged 50 or older who received an inactivated influenza vaccine.

The chain is built from TRBV5-1 and TRBJ1-2, with 12 bases lining up with TRBD1. The germline gives CDR1 SGHRS, CDR2 YFSETQ. CDR3 size: 14 residues. The J segment lost 8 bases and the V segment lost 4 bases, leaving 6 bases of the junction unmatched. The CDR3 nucleotides are TGCGCCAGCAGCCCGGGACAGGGGGCTTGGGGCTACACCTTC. Its protein product is CASSPGQGAWGYTF.

The table lists this clonotype with a few counts. The chain joins TRBV11-2 to TRBJ1-1, with D uncertain. The V and J ends lost 3 bases and 7 bases respectively, with 12 bases between them. Germline assignment: CDR1 SGHAT and CDR2 FQNNGV. This CDR3 spans 13 amino acids. The CDR3 region is CASSFAHRNEAFF. The CDR3, as DNA: TGTGCCAGCAGCTTCGCCCATAGGAATGAAGCTTTCTTT.

This clonotype was detected many times. The V and J genes are TRBV12-3 or TRBV12-4 and TRBJ2-7; the match to TRBD1 covers 7 bases. The CDR3 has 13 amino acids. The V and J ends lost 3 bases and 2 bases, in that order; junction bases with no gene match: 1. CDR3 DNA sequence: TGTGCCAGCAGTTTGGACAGGACCTACGAGCAGTACTTC. Translating gives CASSLDRTYEQYF.

At least ten counts were recorded for this clonotype. The V call is TRBV4-3, the J call TRBJ2-4, with D unclear. The CDR3 has 15 amino acids. Germline assignment: CDR1 LGHNA and CDR2 YSLEER. Trimming took off 2 bases at V and 0 bases at J, with 8 bases between the two ends. The DNA of the CDR3 is TGCGCCAGCAGCCAATTACTCCAAGCCAAAAACATTCAGTACTTC. It is translated as CASSQLLQAKNIQYF.

This chain links TRBV6-2 or TRBV6-3 with TRBJ2-5; 14 nucleotides line up with TRBD2. Losses at the gene ends were 7 bases for V and 2 bases for J; bases not matched to a gene: 9. Germline CDR1 is MNHEY and CDR2 is SVGEGT. The CDR3 is made up of 17 amino acids. DNA of the CDR3: TGTGCCAGCATCGGACTAGCGGGAGGACAGGGACAAGAGACCCAGTACTTC. Its protein product is CASIGLAGGQGQETQYF.

The chain employs TRBV3-1 and TRBJ2-2; the match to TRBD2 covers 12 bases. The CDR3 has 16 amino acids. Trimming at V came to 2 bases and at J to 4 bases, leaving 2 bases not matched to a gene. Germline CDR1 is LGHDT and CDR2 is YNNKEL (reference sequence). CDR3 sequence reads: CASSQTSGRPTGELFF. CDR3 in DNA: TGTGCCAGCAGCCAAACTAGCGGGAGGCCCACCGGGGAGCTGTTTTTT. Together with reference TRBV3-1 and TRBJ2-2, the CDR3 gives the full variable domain: DTAVSQTPKYLVTQMGNDKSIKCEQNLGHDTMYWYKQDSKKFLKIMFSYNNKELIINETVPNRFSPKSPDKAHLNLHINSLELGDSAVYFCASSQTSGRPTGELFFGEGSRLTVL.

V is TRBV7-9 and J is TRBJ1-3; TRBD1 aligns across 7 bases. The V and J ends lost 8 bases and 7 bases, in that order; junction bases with no gene match: 11. The CDR3 consists of 14 residues. CDR1 is SEHNR and CDR2 is FQNEAQ in the germline V gene (reference sequence). The CDR3 reads CASGRDSGGNTIYF. The CDR3, as DNA: TGTGCCAGCGGTAGGGACAGCGGAGGGAACACCATATATTTT.

In this sample, this clonotype turned up a few times. The gene calls are TRBV12-3 or TRBV12-4 and TRBJ2-1, with no clear D. This CDR3 comprises 13 residues. V was pared by 6 bases and J by 4 bases, with 10 bases between. Written as DNA, the CDR3 is TGTGCCAGCAGCCCTATTGGGTACAATGAGCAGTTCTTC. This sequence encodes CASSPIGYNEQFF.

The CDR3 DNA reads TGCAGTGCTAGAGGCCGACTAGCGGAATACTACGAGCAGTACTTC. Translation: CSARGRLAEYYEQYF. J is TRBJ2-7 and V is TRBV20-1; 9 bases match TRBD2. Germline V lookup: CDR1 DFQATT, CDR2 SNEGSKA (reference sequence). The V and J ends lost 1 base and 3 bases, in that order; junction bases with no gene match: 7. This CDR3 region has 15 residues.